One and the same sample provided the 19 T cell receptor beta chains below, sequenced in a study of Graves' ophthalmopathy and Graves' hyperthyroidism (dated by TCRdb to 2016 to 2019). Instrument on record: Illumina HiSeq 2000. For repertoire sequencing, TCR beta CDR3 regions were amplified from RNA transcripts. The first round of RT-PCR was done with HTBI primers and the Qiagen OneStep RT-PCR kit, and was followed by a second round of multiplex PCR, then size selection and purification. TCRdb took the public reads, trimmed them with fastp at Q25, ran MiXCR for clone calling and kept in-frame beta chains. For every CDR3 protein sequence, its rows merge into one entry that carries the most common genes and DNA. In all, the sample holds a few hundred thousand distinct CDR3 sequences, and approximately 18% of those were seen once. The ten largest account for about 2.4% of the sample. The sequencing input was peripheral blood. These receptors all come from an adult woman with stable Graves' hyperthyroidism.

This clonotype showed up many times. Here the CDR3 DNA reads TGTGCCAGCAGCCGAGGCAGGGGTCGCGGGAAATACGAGCAGTACTTC. The encoded protein is CASSRGRGRGKYEQYF. The chain carries TRBV11-2 and TRBJ2-7; D may correspond to TRBD1 or TRBD2 (6 bases each). This CDR3 has 16 amino acids. Germline CDR1 reads SGHAT; CDR2 reads FQNNGV. V lost 5 bases and J lost 4, with 21 bases in between.

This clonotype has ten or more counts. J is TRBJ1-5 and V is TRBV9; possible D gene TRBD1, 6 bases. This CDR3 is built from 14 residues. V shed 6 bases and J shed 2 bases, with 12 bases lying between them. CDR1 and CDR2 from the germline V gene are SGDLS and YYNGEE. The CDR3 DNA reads TGTGCCAGCAACTTAGGGGGGGGCAATCAGCCCCAGCATTTT. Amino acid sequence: CASNLGGGNQPQHF.

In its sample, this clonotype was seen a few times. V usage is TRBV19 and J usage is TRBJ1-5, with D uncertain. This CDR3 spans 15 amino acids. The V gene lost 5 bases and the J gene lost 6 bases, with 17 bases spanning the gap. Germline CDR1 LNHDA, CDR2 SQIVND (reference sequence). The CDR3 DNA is TGTGCCAGTAGTGTGACGGCCTCCAGTGGTCAGCCCCAGCATTTT. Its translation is CASSVTASSGQPQHF.

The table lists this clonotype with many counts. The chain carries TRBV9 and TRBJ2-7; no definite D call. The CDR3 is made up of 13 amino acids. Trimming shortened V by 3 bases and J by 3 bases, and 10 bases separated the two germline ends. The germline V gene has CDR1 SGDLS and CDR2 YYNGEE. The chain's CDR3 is CASSGAPSYEQYF. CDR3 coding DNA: TGTGCCAGCAGCGGGGCACCCAGCTACGAGCAGTACTTC.

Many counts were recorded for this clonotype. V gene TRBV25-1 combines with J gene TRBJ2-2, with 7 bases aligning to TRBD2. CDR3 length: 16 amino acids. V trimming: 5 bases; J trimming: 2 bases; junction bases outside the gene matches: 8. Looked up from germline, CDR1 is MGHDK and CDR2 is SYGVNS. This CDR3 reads CASSPGGSDNTGELFF. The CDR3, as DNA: TGTGCCAGCAGTCCGGGAGGTTCCGATAACACCGGGGAGCTGTTTTTT.

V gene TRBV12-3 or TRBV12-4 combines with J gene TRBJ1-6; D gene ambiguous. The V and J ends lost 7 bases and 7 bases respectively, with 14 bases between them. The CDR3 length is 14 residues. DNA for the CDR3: TGTGCCAGCAACCAGGACGGATGGAATTCACCCCTCCACTTT. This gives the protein CASNQDGWNSPLHF.

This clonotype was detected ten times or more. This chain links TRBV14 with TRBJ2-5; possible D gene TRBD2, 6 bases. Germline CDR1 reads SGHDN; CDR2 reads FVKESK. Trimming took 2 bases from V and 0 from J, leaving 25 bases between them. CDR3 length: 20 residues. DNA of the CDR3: TGTGCCAGCAGCCAATCAGTTCTTAGGCTAGCGCCCCCGCACCAAGAGACCCAGTACTTC. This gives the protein CASSQSVLRLAPPHQETQYF.

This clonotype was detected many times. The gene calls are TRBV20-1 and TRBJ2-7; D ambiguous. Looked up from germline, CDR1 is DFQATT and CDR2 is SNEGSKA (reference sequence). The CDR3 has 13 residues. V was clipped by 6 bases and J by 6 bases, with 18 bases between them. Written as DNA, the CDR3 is TGCAGTGCCATTCGGAGTCCCAGTGGCGAGCAGTACTTC. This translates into CSAIRSPSGEQYF.

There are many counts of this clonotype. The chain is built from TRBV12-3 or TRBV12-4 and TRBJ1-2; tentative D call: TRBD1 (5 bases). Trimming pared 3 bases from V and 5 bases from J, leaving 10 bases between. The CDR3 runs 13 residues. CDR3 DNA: TGTGCCAGCAGTTTTGGGGCTGCTTATGGCTACACCTTC. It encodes CASSFGAAYGYTF.

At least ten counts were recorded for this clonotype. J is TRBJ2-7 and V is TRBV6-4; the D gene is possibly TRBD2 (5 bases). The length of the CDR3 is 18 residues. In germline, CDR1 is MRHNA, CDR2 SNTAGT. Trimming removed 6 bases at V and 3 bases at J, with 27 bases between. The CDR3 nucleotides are TGTGCCAGCAGCCACAACACGCGGCGGGCGCCCCGGGGCTACGAGCAGTACTTC. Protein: CASSHNTRRAPRGYEQYF.

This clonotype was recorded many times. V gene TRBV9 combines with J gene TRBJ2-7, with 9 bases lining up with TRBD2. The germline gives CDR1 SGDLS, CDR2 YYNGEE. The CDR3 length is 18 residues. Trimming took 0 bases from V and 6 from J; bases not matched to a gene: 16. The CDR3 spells CASSVDWGVAGVRSEQYF. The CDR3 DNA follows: TGTGCCAGCAGCGTAGATTGGGGAGTAGCGGGAGTCCGCAGCGAGCAGTACTTC.

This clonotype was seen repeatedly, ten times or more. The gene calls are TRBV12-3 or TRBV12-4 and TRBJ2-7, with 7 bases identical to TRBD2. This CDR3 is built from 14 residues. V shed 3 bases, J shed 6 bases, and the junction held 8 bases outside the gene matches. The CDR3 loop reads CASSFGAGVGEQYF. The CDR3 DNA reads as TGTGCCAGCAGTTTTGGTGCGGGAGTTGGCGAGCAGTACTTC.

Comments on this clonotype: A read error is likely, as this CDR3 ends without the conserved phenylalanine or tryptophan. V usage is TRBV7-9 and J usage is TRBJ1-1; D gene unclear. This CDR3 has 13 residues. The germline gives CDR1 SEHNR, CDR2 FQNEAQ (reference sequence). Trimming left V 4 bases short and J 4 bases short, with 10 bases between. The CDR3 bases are TGTGCCAGCAGCTCATTACATGGCACTGAAGCTTTCGTT. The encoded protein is CASSSLHGTEAFV.

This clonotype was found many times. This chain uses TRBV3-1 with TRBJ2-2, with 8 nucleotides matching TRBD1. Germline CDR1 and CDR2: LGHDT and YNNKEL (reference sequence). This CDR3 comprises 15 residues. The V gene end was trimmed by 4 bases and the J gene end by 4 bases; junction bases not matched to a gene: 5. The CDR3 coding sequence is TGTGCCAGCAGCCCAAGGACAGGGTTCACCGGGGAGCTGTTTTTT. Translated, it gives CASSPRTGFTGELFF.

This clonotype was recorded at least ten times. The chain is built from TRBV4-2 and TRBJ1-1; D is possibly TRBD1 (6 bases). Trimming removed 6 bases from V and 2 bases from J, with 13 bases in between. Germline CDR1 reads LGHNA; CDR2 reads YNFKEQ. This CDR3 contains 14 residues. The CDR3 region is CASSPLDRNTEAFF. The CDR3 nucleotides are TGTGCCAGCAGTCCCCTGGACAGAAACACTGAAGCTTTCTTT.

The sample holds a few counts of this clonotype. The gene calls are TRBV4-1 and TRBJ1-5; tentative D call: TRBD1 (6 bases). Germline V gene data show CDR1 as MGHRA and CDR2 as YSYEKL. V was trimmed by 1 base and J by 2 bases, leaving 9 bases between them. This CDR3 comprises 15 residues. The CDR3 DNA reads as TGCGCCAGCAGCCAAGCGACAGGCCGCAATCAGCCCCAGCATTTT. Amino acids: CASSQATGRNQPQHF.

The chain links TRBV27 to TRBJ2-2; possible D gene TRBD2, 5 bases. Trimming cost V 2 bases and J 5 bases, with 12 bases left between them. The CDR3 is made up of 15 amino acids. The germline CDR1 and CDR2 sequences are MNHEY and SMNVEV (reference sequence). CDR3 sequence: CASSLSLAGTGELFF. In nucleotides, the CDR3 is TGTGCCAGCAGTTTAAGCCTAGCTGGTACCGGGGAGCTGTTTTTT.

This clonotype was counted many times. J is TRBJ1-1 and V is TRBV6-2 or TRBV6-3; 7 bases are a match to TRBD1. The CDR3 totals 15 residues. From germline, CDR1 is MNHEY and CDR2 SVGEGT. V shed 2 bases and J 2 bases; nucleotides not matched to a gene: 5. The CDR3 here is CASSYPRDRNTEAFF. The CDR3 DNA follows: TGTGCCAGCAGTTACCCCAGGGACAGAAACACTGAAGCTTTCTTT.

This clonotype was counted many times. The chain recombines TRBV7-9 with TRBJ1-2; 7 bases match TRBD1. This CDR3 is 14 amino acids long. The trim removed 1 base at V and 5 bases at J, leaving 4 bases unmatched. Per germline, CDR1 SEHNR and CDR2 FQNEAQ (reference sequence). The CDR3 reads CASSLVGTVYGYTF. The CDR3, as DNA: TGTGCCAGCAGCTTAGTAGGGACAGTGTATGGCTACACCTTC.